This T cell receptor beta chain was obtained from a study of shared clonotypes between healthy human individuals. The overall study: Donors, aged 18 to 49, were a couple of women and a few men. Per-donor plates numbered three CD4 naive, three CD4 memory, two CD8 naive and one CD8 memory.

On this clone itself: What it binds is unknown.

General observations from the study: Sharing across four donors was seen in 4% to 6.5% of naive CD4 clonotypes.

Naive CD8 cells were CD45RO-negative, positively selected for CCR7, excluding terminally differentiated effector memory CD45RA+ cells. Every subset's genomic DNA went evenly onto several immunoSEQ plates. The method was immunoSEQ multiplex PCR; TCRdb's version includes in-frame clones alone and lacks a portion of them. The table records approximately 740,000 clones, 85% to 95% of them present only once. This sequence originates from a man between 25 and 39 years old in good health. Sequencing was done on a sample of naive CD8+ T cells sorted from blood.

CDR3 coding DNA: TGTGCCAGCAGCGCTGAACTAGCGGGAGTCTCCAATGAGCAGTTCTTC. Translated: CASSAELAGVSNEQFF. This chain links TRBV9 with TRBJ2-1; TRBD2 matches 11 bases. CDR1 and CDR2 (germline): SGDLS, YYNGEE. The CDR3 is made up of 16 amino acids. Losses at the gene ends were 3 bases for V and 6 bases for J; bases not matched to a gene: 8.